The entry that follows covers one T cell receptor (beta chain) sequence. The clone's antigen remains unknown. One base away there is no much larger clone; base qualities are not given. Receptor amplification or capture employed 5' RACE. The instrument given in TCRdb is Illumina HiSeq 2500. A second PCR of roughly 7 to 11 cycles was run with a J-beta primer mix and a sample-barcoded 5' primer. Each TCR beta cDNA molecule received a unique molecular identifier from a template-switch 5' adaptor carrying 12 random nucleotides. At least 2.5 million CDR3-containing paired-end reads were obtained from each sample. First-strand cDNA synthesis was performed from all RNA using the Mint cDNA synthesis kit, with priming by a TRBC-specific oligonucleotide. Following uracil-DNA glycosylase treatment, a first 18-cycle PCR with universal primers M1SS and BC2_uni_R was performed on all cDNA. In the authors' own workflow: For normalization, 1 million high-quality reads were randomly selected from each sample, with every read carrying a distinct molecular identifier. Reads sharing molecular identifiers were discarded rather than binned into consensus sequences. CDR3 identification, clonotype clustering and error correction used MiTCR with a Q25 quality threshold and the strictest error-elimination algorithm. A nonparametric unseen species model with Euler transformation was used to estimate lower-bound total TCR beta diversity. In TCRdb, the public reads were trimmed at Q25 with fastp and aligned with MiXCR, with productive beta chains retained. A single entry per CDR3 protein holds the most common genes and DNA from its merged rows. These V and J calls originate from TCRdb's pipeline instead of the authors' own analysis. The sample yields 590,000 or so distinct CDR3 sequences; 25% to 35% were counted once. Approximately 14% of the sample rests with the top ten.

Systemically healthy Caucasian individuals from Russia, around 38 in total and aged roughly 6 to 100 years, were included as donors. About 9.8 milliliters of peripheral blood were drawn from each donor into EDTA-treated Vacutainer tubes. PBMCs were isolated by Ficoll-Paque density-gradient centrifugation, with at least 6 million obtained per sample. Trizol reagent was used to extract total RNA from the PBMCs, yielding at least 6 micrograms per sample. The percentages of naive CD45RAhigh/CD27high T cells were determined by flow cytometry on a PBMC aliquot from every donor. The sample originates from a study of blood T cells in healthy people across ages (dated by TCRdb to 2014 to 2015). For context, the study as a whole: In model experiments, template switching captured roughly one uniquely barcoded TCR beta cDNA molecule for every two T cells. Using deep sequencing normalized with unique cDNA molecular identifiers, the study measured how TCR beta repertoire diversity changes with age. The donors were divided into four age groups: young (average about 15 years), middle-aged (over 35), aged (roughly 66) and long-lived (roughly 82). To avoid experimental bias, donors of different ages were distributed randomly across sequencing lanes. Using the same blood draw, the study looked at two additional independent replicas of 1 million unique cDNA reads for two donors, one aged 18 to 30 and the other aged 80 or older.

Based on the germline V gene, the CDR1 and CDR2 sequences are SGHAT and FQNNGV. V is shortened by 0 bases, J by 1 base, and the region joining them spans 14 bases. From cysteine to phenylalanine, the CDR3 is 17 amino acids long. Here the CDR3 DNA is all that survives: 51 bases in frame from base 1. Paper-wide results and their limitations: Observed TCR beta diversity per million T cells fell roughly linearly with age, and a significant reduction was already apparent by age around 44. Bulk unsorted PBMC profiling prevented conclusive comparison of naive and antigen-experienced compartments. A strong correlation was found between observed TCR beta diversity and the percentage of naive T cells measured by flow cytometry. Because the CMV infection status of the donors was unknown, age-related changes in expanded clonotypes may potentially have been confounded. Total diversity estimates from one million sequenced T cells were considered lower bounds and underestimates. Compared with the aged group, the long-lived group had more naive CD4+ T cells, fewer expanded clones and increased TCR diversity, a pattern suggesting age selection.

The source material was blood. The clonotype originates from a woman older than 75 in good health. The chain is made from TRBV11-2 and TRBJ2-3; perhaps TRBD1 is the D gene, with 6 bases matching. The bases read TGTGCCAGCAGCTTAGAGTTGGGGGCAGGAGGCACAGATACGCAGTATTTT. Translated, this is CASSLELGAGGTDTQYF.